This passage covers 3 T cell receptor beta chains from one sample sequenced in a study of cytomegalovirus exposure and HLA in healthy donors. Profiling relied on immunoSEQ multiplex PCR, and the TCRdb table lists in-frame clones only, not all of them. This sample has under 250,000 clones; roughly 87% occur once, and the top ten carry 2%. Sequenced material: PBMCs. The receptor set was obtained from a woman aged 18-29 years in good health and CMV-seropositive.

This rearrangement joins TRBV27 to TRBJ2-7; D is perhaps TRBD1 (7 bases). Trimming took 3 bases from V and 2 from J, leaving 14 bases between them. Germline lookup yields CDR1 MNHEY and CDR2 SMNVEV (reference sequence). The CDR3 has 15 residues. CDR3 nucleotides: TGTGCCAGCAGTTTGAGCGGGCAGGGGGCCTACGAGCAGTACTTC. Translated: CASSLSGQGAYEQYF.

This clone came up a few times. The rearrangement uses TRBV19 and TRBJ2-6, with 12 bases aligning to TRBD2. CDR1 and CDR2 from the germline V gene are LNHDA and SQIVND (reference sequence). V shed 10 bases, J shed 2 bases, and the junction held 6 bases outside the gene matches. CDR3 length: 16 residues. The CDR3 nucleotides read TGTGCCACCACTCGACTAGCGGGAGCTGGGGCCAACGTCCTGACTTTC. This sequence encodes CATTRLAGAGANVLTF. Looking up the rest from reference TRBV19 and TRBJ2-6 gives the full variable domain: DGGITQSPKYLFRKEGQNVTLSCEQNLNHDAMYWYRQDPGQGLRLIYYSQIVNDFQKGDIAEGYSVSREKKESFPLTVTSAQKNPTAFYLCATTRLAGAGANVLTFGAGSRLTVL.

J is TRBJ1-1 and V is TRBV13; D possibly corresponds to TRBD1 (6 bases). The CDR3 covers 14 residues. The V gene's germline CDR1 is PRHDT and CDR2 FYEKMQ (reference sequence). V lost 1 base to trimming and J lost 1 base, with 7 bases between them. This CDR3 is CASSLAQGNTEAFF. CDR3 DNA sequence: TGTGCCAGCAGCTTAGCACAGGGGAACACTGAAGCTTTCTTT.